This T cell receptor (beta chain) was sequenced in a study of radiation and T cells in renal cell carcinoma. Notes on the study in general: Baseline intratumoral clonotype presence is unknown without pretreatment biopsies.

Time point specified: blood 2 weeks post-SBRT. The treatment is: 15 Gy SBRT to primary tumor, nephrectomy 4 weeks later. After SBRT, blood was collected at 2 and 4 weeks, plus baseline. As for this clone: Antigen specificity is unknown.

TCRdb keeps only in-frame clones here, not all; method: immunoSEQ multiplex PCR. The sample lists about 49,000 clones; 80% were seen once. The CDR3 has 13 amino acids. From germline, CDR1 is KGHSH and CDR2 LQKENI. V lost 4 bases to trimming and J lost 5 bases, with 11 bases between them. The receptor was isolated from a woman between 70 and 85 years old with renal cell carcinoma. The rearrangement links TRBV18 to TRBJ2-5; D unclear. The sequencing here drew on blood, taken from a patient whose treatment included radiotherapy and nephrectomy. CDR3 nucleotide sequence: TGTGCCAGCTCACAGACCTTGGGTGAGACCCAGTACTTC. Residues: CASSQTLGETQYF.